The source of this T cell receptor beta chain is a study of T cell repertoires in aging, cancer and after chemotherapy. The CDR3 runs to 14 residues. Germline V lookup: CDR1 MNHEY, CDR2 SVGAGI. J lost 7 bases, V lost 1 base, and 3 bases had no gene match. The template was genomic DNA from peripheral blood, not RNA. Multiplex touch-down PCR with TRB-A/B primers amplified rearranged V-D-J TRB sequences. Each CDR3 protein is one row after TCRdb ran MiXCR on the multiplex PCR reads. The sample holds 20,000 or so distinct CDR3 sequences, roughly 35% seen once. Only a few counts were recorded for this clonotype.

The chain joins TRBV6-5 to TRBJ1-4, with 7 bases matching TRBD1. The receptor comes from a human donor with a solid tumor. Sequenced material: blood. CDR3 coding DNA: TGTGCCAGCAGTTACTACAGGGGATCTGAAAAACTGTTTTTT. It translates to CASSYYRGSEKLFF.